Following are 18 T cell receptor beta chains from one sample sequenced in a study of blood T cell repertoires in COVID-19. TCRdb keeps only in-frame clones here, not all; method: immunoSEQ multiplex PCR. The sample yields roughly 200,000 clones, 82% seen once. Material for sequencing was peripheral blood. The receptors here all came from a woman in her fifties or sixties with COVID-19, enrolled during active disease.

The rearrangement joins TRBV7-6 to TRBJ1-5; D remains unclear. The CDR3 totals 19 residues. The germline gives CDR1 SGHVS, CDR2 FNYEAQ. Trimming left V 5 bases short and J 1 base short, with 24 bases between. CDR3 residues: CASSPEASTIIGSNQPQHF. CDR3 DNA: TGTGCCAGCAGCCCAGAGGCCTCCACCATCATTGGCAGCAATCAGCCCCAGCATTTT.

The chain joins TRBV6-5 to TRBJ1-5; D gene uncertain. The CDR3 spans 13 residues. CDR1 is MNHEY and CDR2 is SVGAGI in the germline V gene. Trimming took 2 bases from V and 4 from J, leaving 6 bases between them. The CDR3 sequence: CASSYRGNQPQHF. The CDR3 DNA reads TGTGCCAGCAGTTACCGAGGGAATCAGCCCCAGCATTTT.

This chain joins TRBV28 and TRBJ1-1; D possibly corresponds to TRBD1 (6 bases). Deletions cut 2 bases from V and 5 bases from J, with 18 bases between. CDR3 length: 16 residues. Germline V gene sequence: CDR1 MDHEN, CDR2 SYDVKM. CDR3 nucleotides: TGTGCCAGCAGTTTAAATCCGGGGGGCAAGGGGACTGAAGCTTTCTTT. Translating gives CASSLNPGGKGTEAFF.

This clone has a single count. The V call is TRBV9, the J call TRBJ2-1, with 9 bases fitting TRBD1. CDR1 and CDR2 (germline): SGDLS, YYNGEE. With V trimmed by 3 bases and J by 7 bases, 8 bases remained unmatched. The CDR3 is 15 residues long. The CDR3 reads CASSEGTGIKNEQFF. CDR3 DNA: TGTGCCAGCAGCGAGGGGACAGGGATTAAGAATGAGCAGTTCTTC.

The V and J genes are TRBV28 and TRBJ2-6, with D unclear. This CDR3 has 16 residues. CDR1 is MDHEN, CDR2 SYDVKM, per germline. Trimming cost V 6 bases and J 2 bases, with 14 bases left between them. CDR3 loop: CASSLPLVAGANVLTF. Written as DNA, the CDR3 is TGTGCCAGCAGCCTTCCCCTAGTAGCTGGGGCCAACGTCCTGACTTTC.

In DNA form, the CDR3 reads TGTGCCAGTAGTCACCGTGGCGACAGAACTCTTATGAACACTGAAGCTTTCTTT. As protein: CASSHRGDRTLMNTEAFF. V usage is TRBV19 and J usage is TRBJ1-1; maybe TRBD1 (5 bases). The CDR3 has 18 residues. Between the trimmed V and J ends, which lost 5 bases and 0 bases, there was a span of 22 bases. Germline CDR1 reads LNHDA; CDR2 reads SQIVND (reference sequence).

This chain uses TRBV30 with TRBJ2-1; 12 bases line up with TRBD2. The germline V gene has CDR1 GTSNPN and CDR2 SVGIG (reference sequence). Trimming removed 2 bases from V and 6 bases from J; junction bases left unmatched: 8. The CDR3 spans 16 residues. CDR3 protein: CAWSSRTSGNLNEQFF. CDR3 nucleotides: TGTGCCTGGAGTTCCCGGACTAGCGGGAACCTCAATGAGCAGTTCTTC.

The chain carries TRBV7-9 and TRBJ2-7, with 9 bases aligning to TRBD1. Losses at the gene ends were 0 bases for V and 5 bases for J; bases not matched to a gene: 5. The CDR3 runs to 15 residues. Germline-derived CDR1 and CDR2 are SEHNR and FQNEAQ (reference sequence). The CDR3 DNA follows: TGTGCCAGCAGCTTAGCGATGGGACAGGGCGACGAGCAGTACGTC. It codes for CASSLAMGQGDEQYV.

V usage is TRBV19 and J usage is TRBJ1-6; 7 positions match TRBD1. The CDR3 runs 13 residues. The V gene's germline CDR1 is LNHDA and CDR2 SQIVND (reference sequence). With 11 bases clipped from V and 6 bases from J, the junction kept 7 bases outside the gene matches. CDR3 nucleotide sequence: TGTGCCGCTGCGGGGACAGTTAATTCACCCCTCCACTTT. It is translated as CAAAGTVNSPLHF.

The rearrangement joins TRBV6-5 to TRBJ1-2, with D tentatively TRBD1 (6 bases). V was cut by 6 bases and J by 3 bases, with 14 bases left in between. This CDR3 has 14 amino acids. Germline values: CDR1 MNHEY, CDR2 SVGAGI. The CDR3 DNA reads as TGTGCCAGCAGGGGGACATTGACTCACTATGGCTACACCTTC. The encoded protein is CASRGTLTHYGYTF.

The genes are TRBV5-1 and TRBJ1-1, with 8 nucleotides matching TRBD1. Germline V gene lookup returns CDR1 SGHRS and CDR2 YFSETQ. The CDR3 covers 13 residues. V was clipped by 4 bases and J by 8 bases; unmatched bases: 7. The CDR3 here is CASSSTGGREAFF. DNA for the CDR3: TGCGCCAGCAGCAGTACAGGGGGGCGCGAAGCTTTCTTT.

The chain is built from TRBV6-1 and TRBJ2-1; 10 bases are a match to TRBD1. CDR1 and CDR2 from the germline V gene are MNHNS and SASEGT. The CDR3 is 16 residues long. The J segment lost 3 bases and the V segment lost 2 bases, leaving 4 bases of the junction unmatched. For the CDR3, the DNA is TGTGCCAGCAGTGAATACGGGACAGGGGTCTACAATGAGCAGTTCTTC. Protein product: CASSEYGTGVYNEQFF.

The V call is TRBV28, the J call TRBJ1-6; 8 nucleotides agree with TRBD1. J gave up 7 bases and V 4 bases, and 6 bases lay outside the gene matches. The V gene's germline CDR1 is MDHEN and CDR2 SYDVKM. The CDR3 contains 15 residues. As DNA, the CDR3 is TGTGCCAGCAGTTCGCCAGGGGGCACGAATTCACCCCTCCACTTT. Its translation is CASSSPGGTNSPLHF.

CDR3 protein: CASTTGESTEAFF. Here the CDR3 DNA reads TGTGCCAGCACCACAGGGGAGAGCACTGAAGCTTTCTTT. The rearrangement joins TRBV12-3 or TRBV12-4 to TRBJ1-1; 7 bases align to TRBD1. The CDR3 has 13 residues. V was clipped by 7 bases and J by 4 bases; unmatched bases: 6.

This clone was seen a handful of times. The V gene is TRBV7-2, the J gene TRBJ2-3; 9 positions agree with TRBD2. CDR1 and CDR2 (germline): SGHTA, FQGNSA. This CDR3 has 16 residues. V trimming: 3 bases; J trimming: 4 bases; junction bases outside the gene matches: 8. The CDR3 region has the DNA TGTGCCAGCAGCTTGGGACTAGCAGCCCAGGCAGATACGCAGTATTTT. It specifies CASSLGLAAQADTQYF.

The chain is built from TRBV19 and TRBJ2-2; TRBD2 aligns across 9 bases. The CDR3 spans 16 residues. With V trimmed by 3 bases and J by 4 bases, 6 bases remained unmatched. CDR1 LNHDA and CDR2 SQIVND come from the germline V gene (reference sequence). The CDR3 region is CASSIGGGASTGELFF. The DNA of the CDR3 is TGTGCCAGTAGTATCGGCGGGGGGGCATCCACCGGGGAGCTGTTTTTT.

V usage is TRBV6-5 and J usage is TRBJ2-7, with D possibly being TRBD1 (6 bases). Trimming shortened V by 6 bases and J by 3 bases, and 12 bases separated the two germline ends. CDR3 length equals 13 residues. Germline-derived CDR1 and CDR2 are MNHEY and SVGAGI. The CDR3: CASRTGSFYEQYF. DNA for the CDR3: TGTGCCAGCAGAACAGGGTCCTTCTACGAGCAGTACTTC.

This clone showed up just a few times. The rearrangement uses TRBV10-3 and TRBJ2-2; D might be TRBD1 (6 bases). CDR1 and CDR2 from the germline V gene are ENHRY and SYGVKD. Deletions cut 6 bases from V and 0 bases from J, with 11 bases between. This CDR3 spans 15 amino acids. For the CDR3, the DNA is TGTGCCATCAGGGGGGCAGGGGCGAACACCGGGGAGCTGTTTTTT. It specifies CAIRGAGANTGELFF.